These 31 T cell receptor beta chains share one sample of origin, sequenced in a study of blood T cells in healthy people across ages. A second PCR of roughly 6 to 12 cycles used a sample-barcoded 5' primer and a J-beta primer mix. TCRdb re-analysed the 5' RACE reads in MiXCR, keeping a single row per CDR3 protein. Among about 1.7 million distinct CDR3 sequences, 28% were seen once, and the ten largest hold 6.5% to 8.5%. Input material: blood. These receptors were collected from a woman aged 25 to 39 in good health.

This clonotype was observed a few times. The chain recombines TRBV12-3 or TRBV12-4 with TRBJ2-1; 7 bases are a match to TRBD2. The CDR3 spans 13 residues. Unmatched junction bases numbered 6, after V lost 4 bases and J lost 9 bases. The CDR3 nucleotides read TGTGCCAGCAGTTGGGGAGGGCCCGGTGAGCAGTTCTTC. Encoded protein: CASSWGGPGEQFF.

The rearrangement uses TRBV2 and TRBJ2-7, with D hard to call. Germline V lookup: CDR1 SNHLY, CDR2 FYNNEI. Trimming pared 2 bases from V and 2 bases from J, leaving 13 bases between. The CDR3 sequence is 15 residues long. The CDR3: CASSERVSRAYEQYF. CDR3 nucleotides: TGTGCCAGCAGTGAAAGGGTCAGCCGTGCCTACGAGCAGTACTTC.

The chain recombines TRBV5-1 with TRBJ2-7; D remains unclear. Trimming cost V 6 bases and J 0 bases, with 13 bases left between them. Germline V lookup: CDR1 SGHRS, CDR2 YFSETQ. The CDR3 is 14 residues long. As DNA, the CDR3 is TGCGCCAGCAACTTCGCACCTCCCTCCTACGAGCAGTACTTC. It encodes CASNFAPPSYEQYF.

This clonotype was picked up a small number of times. This chain uses TRBV20-1 with TRBJ1-4, with 9 bases lining up with TRBD1. This CDR3 has 13 amino acids. V dropped 6 bases and J dropped 6; count of bases not matched to a gene: 5. In germline, CDR1 is DFQATT, CDR2 SNEGSKA (reference sequence). The CDR3 DNA reads as TGCAGTGCCCTACAGGGGGCGGATGAAAAACTGTTTTTT. The encoded protein is CSALQGADEKLFF.

This clonotype was counted a few times. The chain combines TRBV3-1 with TRBJ2-5; TRBD2 might be the D (6 bases). V lost 3 bases and J 1 base, leaving 18 bases between the germline ends. The CDR3 covers 17 residues. CDR1 and CDR2 from the germline V gene are LGHDT and YNNKEL (reference sequence). The chain's CDR3 is CASSHPRLGGIQETQYF. The CDR3 DNA reads as TGTGCCAGCAGCCACCCTCGGCTGGGGGGAATCCAAGAGACCCAGTACTTC.

The rearrangement uses TRBV7-9 and TRBJ1-2; 9 bases line up with TRBD1. V was pared by 2 bases and J by 7 bases, with 8 bases of the junction left unmatched. The CDR3 extends over 15 amino acids. CDR1 and CDR2 from the germline V gene are SEHNR and FQNEAQ (reference sequence). The CDR3 protein is CASSLIGTGIGGYTF. CDR3 DNA: TGTGCCAGCAGCTTAATCGGGACAGGGATTGGTGGCTACACCTTC.

The table lists this clonotype with a few counts. The V and J genes are TRBV4-1 and TRBJ1-6; no definite D call. Germline-derived CDR1 and CDR2 are MGHRA and YSYEKL. There are 17 residues in the CDR3. Trimming pared 4 bases from V and 0 bases from J, leaving 13 bases between. The CDR3 sequence is CASSLSRASSYNSPLHF. CDR3 in DNA: TGCGCCAGCAGCCTAAGTCGGGCGAGCTCCTATAATTCACCCCTCCACTTT.

This clonotype was counted at least ten times. The J gene is TRBJ2-1, the V gene TRBV7-2; 9 bases map to TRBD2. This CDR3 spans 13 amino acids. Germline assignment: CDR1 SGHTA and CDR2 FQGNSA. The trim removed 4 bases at V and 7 bases at J, leaving 2 bases unmatched. CDR3 region: CASSSLAGNEQFF. CDR3 nucleotides: TGTGCCAGCAGCTCCCTAGCGGGGAATGAGCAGTTCTTC. The variable domain in full, completed from reference TRBV7-2 and TRBJ2-1, reads GAGVSQSPSNKVTEKGKDVELRCDPISGHTALYWYRQSLGQGLEFLIYFQGNSAPDKSGLPSDRFSAERTGGSVSTLTIQRTQQEDSAVYLCASSSLAGNEQFFGPGTRLTVL.

The J gene is TRBJ2-2, the V gene TRBV4-3; possible D gene TRBD2, 5 bases. Germline assignment: CDR1 LGHNA and CDR2 YSLEER. The CDR3 contains 17 residues. V gave up 0 bases and J gave up 6 bases, with 17 bases separating them. The CDR3 spells CASSQDREWLVAGELFF. The CDR3 DNA follows: TGCGCCAGCAGCCAAGATAGGGAGTGGCTAGTAGCCGGGGAGCTGTTTTTT.

This clonotype has a count of ten or more. V gene TRBV7-9 combines with J gene TRBJ2-5; the D call may be TRBD1 or TRBD2 (6 bases each). The end of the DNA fits TRBJ2-7 better, so the J call may be wrong. The CDR3 extends over 14 amino acids. CDR1 and CDR2 from the germline V gene are SEHNR and FQNEAQ (reference sequence). The chain's CDR3 is CASSLMAGEDEQYF. The CDR3 nucleotides are TGTGCCAGCAGCTTAATGGCAGGGGAGGACGAGCAGTACTTC.

DNA for the CDR3: TGCGCCAGCAGGGACGCCGGTCGTAAAGGTCAGACCCAGTACTTC. Translation gives CASRDAGRKGQTQYF. The J gene is TRBJ2-5, the V gene TRBV5-1, with unresolved D. Deletions cut 5 bases from V and 6 bases from J, with 20 bases between. Per germline, CDR1 SGHRS and CDR2 YFSETQ. CDR3 length: 15 residues.

This clonotype came up many times. V usage is TRBV7-9 and J usage is TRBJ2-7, with a possible D match to TRBD2 (7 bases). The ends were cut back, 3 bases at V and 2 bases at J, with 23 bases in the middle. Germline V gene sequence: CDR1 SEHNR, CDR2 FQNEAQ (reference sequence). This CDR3 has 18 residues. The CDR3 DNA reads as TGTGCCAGCAGCTTTGGGGGCGCCGCTAGCGGCCTACCCTACGAGCAGTACTTC. Encoded protein: CASSFGGAASGLPYEQYF.

The chain employs TRBV5-1 and TRBJ2-5; perhaps TRBD2 as D (5 bases). Trimming cost V 0 bases and J 4 bases, with 16 bases left between them. The V gene's germline CDR1 is SGHRS and CDR2 YFSETQ. The CDR3 covers 16 residues. The CDR3 spells CASSLAPDLWGETQYF. CDR3 nucleotides: TGCGCCAGCAGCTTGGCCCCGGACTTATGGGGAGAGACCCAGTACTTC.

This clonotype has only a few counts. As DNA, the CDR3 is TGTGCCAGCAGCGTAGGACTAGACCAAGAGACCCAGTACTTC. Protein: CASSVGLDQETQYF. The chain recombines TRBV11-2 with TRBJ2-5; 7 positions agree with TRBD2. Germline V lookup: CDR1 SGHAT, CDR2 FQNNGV. The CDR3 covers 14 residues. Trimming removed 5 bases from V and 0 bases from J; junction bases left unmatched: 3.

This clonotype was counted a few times. J is TRBJ2-3 and V is TRBV2, with TRBD1 identical over 9 bases. The germline gives CDR1 SNHLY, CDR2 FYNNEI. CDR3 length: 15 residues. After removal of 2 bases from V and 4 bases from J, the junction contained 4 bases not matched to a gene. The CDR3, as DNA: TGTGCCAGCAGTGAAAGGGACAGGGTTGCAGATACGCAGTATTTT. It translates to CASSERDRVADTQYF.

This clonotype came up many times. The genes are TRBV20-1 and TRBJ2-5; 8 positions agree with TRBD2. There are 16 residues in the CDR3. Germline V gene lookup returns CDR1 DFQATT and CDR2 SNEGSKA (reference sequence). The ends lost 0 bases at V and 2 bases at J; junction bases unmatched: 8. CDR3 sequence (DNA): TGCAGTGCTAGAGATCCTGGCGGGGGGTCACAAGAGACCCAGTACTTC. Protein product: CSARDPGGGSQETQYF.

This clonotype was seen many times. The CDR3 DNA is TGCGCCAGCAGCCAGGGACTAGCGGGAGGGACTTCCTACAATGAGCAGTTCTTC. As protein: CASSQGLAGGTSYNEQFF. This chain joins TRBV4-3 and TRBJ2-1; 16 nucleotides agree with TRBD2. With 3 bases clipped from V and 1 base from J, the junction kept 3 bases outside the gene matches. CDR3 length: 18 amino acids. CDR1 is LGHNA and CDR2 is YSLEER in the germline V gene.

Many counts were recorded for this clonotype. The rearrangement joins TRBV20-1 to TRBJ2-1; D unclear. Trimming took 6 bases from V and 5 from J, leaving 17 bases between them. The CDR3 extends over 14 amino acids. CDR1 is DFQATT and CDR2 is SNEGSKA in the germline V gene (reference sequence). CDR3 residues: CSALGATTDNEQFF. The CDR3 nucleotides read TGCAGTGCCCTCGGTGCCACGACGGACAATGAGCAGTTCTTC.

The chain joins TRBV5-1 to TRBJ1-2; no clear D. V dropped 2 bases and J dropped 0 bases, with 14 bases sitting between them. The CDR3 spans 16 residues. Germline V gives CDR1 SGHRS, CDR2 YFSETQ. The CDR3 protein is CASSFTPSQANYGYTF. The CDR3 nucleotides are TGCGCCAGCAGCTTCACCCCCAGCCAAGCTAACTATGGCTACACCTTC.

This clonotype appeared a few times. The chain is built from TRBV9 and TRBJ1-2, with D unclear. The CDR3 covers 13 residues. The germline V and J ends were trimmed by 4 bases and 3 bases, with 10 bases remaining between them. In germline, CDR1 is SGDLS, CDR2 YYNGEE. The CDR3 reads CASSNDIYYGYTF. The CDR3 region has the DNA TGTGCCAGCAGCAATGACATCTACTATGGCTACACCTTC.

The sample holds many counts of this clonotype. The chain links TRBV29-1 to TRBJ2-3; D call uncertain. There are 12 residues in the CDR3. Per the germline V gene, CDR1 is SQVTM and CDR2 is ANQGSEA. Deletions cut 6 bases from V and 2 bases from J, with 9 bases between. For the CDR3, the DNA is TGCAGCGTAGACTCTACCACAGATACGCAGTATTTT. It encodes CSVDSTTDTQYF.

CDR3 residues: CASSLATGAGVREQYF. CDR3 in DNA: TGCGCCAGCAGCCTGGCGACGGGAGCAGGGGTGAGGGAGCAGTACTTC. The chain has TRBV5-1 and TRBJ2-4; perhaps D is TRBD1 or TRBD2 (6 bases each). Germline V gene sequence: CDR1 SGHRS, CDR2 YFSETQ. Trimming removed 4 bases at V and 13 bases at J, with 27 bases between. The length of the CDR3 is 16 residues.

This clonotype was observed a few times. The chain carries TRBV10-3 and TRBJ2-7; no definite D call. The CDR3 has 11 amino acids. V dropped 9 bases and J dropped 3 bases, with 9 bases sitting between them. Germline assignment: CDR1 ENHRY and CDR2 SYGVKD. CDR3 bases: TGTGCCATTCGCCAGAGCTACGAGCAGTACTTC. It specifies CAIRQSYEQYF.

The gene calls are TRBV7-2 and TRBJ2-5; 12 positions match TRBD2. This CDR3 region has 15 residues. Germline lookup yields CDR1 SGHTA and CDR2 FQGNSA. V lost 5 bases to trimming and J lost 4 bases; unmatched junction nucleotides: 5. For the CDR3, the DNA is TGTGCCAGCAGCCCGACTAGCGGGAGAATAGAGACCCAGTACTTC. Protein sequence: CASSPTSGRIETQYF.

The gene calls are TRBV6-5 and TRBJ2-7, with 11 bases fitting TRBD1. There are 15 residues in the CDR3. The germline CDR1 and CDR2 sequences are MNHEY and SVGAGI. J gave up 3 bases and V 7 bases, and 8 bases lay outside the gene matches. CDR3 amino acids: CASNRAGTGGYEQYF. The DNA for the CDR3 is TGTGCCAGCAATCGCGCCGGGACAGGGGGCTACGAGCAGTACTTC.

This clonotype was detected a few times. The genes are TRBV4-1 and TRBJ1-6, with a possible D match to TRBD1 (6 bases). The length of the CDR3 is 14 residues. Germline V gene data show CDR1 as MGHRA and CDR2 as YSYEKL. Trimming pared 6 bases from V and 8 bases from J, leaving 14 bases between. The CDR3 sequence: CASRRRGGDSPLHF. In DNA, the CDR3 is TGCGCCAGCAGACGCAGGGGTGGAGATTCACCCCTCCACTTT.

This chain uses TRBV6-5 with TRBJ1-6; D is uncertain. CDR3 size: 14 residues. Germline V gene data show CDR1 as MNHEY and CDR2 as SVGAGI. Between the trimmed V and J ends, which lost 2 bases and 10 bases, there was a span of 12 bases. CDR3 bases: TGTGCCAGCAGTTACCGCGATTCCGGGTCACCCCTCCACTTT. Amino acid sequence: CASSYRDSGSPLHF.

Note on this clonotype: An end of the junction differs from the germline gene, which may be a read error. This rearrangement joins TRBV6-6 to TRBJ1-4; D is uncertain. Looked up from germline, CDR1 is MNHNY and CDR2 is SVGAGI (reference sequence). The CDR3 runs to 16 residues. CDR3 sequence reads: CASSFPASQGSGKRFF. For the CDR3, the DNA is TGTGCCAGCAGTTTTCCAGCATCTCAAGGGTCGGGAAAACGGTTTTTT.

Notes on this clonotype: At one end, the junction sequence differs from germline, possibly due to a read error. The gene calls are TRBV3-1 and TRBJ2-7; D is possibly TRBD1 or TRBD2 (5 bases each). The V gene's germline CDR1 is LGHDT and CDR2 YNNKEL (reference sequence). The CDR3 is 11 amino acids. Here the CDR3 DNA reads TGTGCCAGCAGCATGGGGGACGAGCGGTACTTC. Its protein is CASSMGDERYF.

In this sample, this clonotype turned up a few times. The V gene is TRBV20-1, the J gene TRBJ2-1; TRBD2 agrees at 9 bases. The CDR3 sequence is 16 residues long. Germline V gene data show CDR1 as DFQATT and CDR2 as SNEGSKA (reference sequence). V lost 1 base, J lost 0 bases, and 4 bases stayed unmatched. The CDR3 sequence: CSARGGLASSYNEQFF. The CDR3 DNA reads as TGCAGTGCTAGAGGTGGACTAGCGAGCTCCTACAATGAGCAGTTCTTC.

This clonotype showed up many times. This chain connects TRBV6-5 to TRBJ2-7, with a tentative D call TRBD2 (7 bases). This CDR3 is built from 15 residues. V shed 0 bases and J shed 9 bases, with 18 bases lying between them. The germline V gene has CDR1 MNHEY and CDR2 SVGAGI. The CDR3 nucleotides read TGTGCCAGCAGTTACTCCCGCGAGGGGGGGAATGTGCAGTACTTC. This gives the protein CASSYSREGGNVQYF.